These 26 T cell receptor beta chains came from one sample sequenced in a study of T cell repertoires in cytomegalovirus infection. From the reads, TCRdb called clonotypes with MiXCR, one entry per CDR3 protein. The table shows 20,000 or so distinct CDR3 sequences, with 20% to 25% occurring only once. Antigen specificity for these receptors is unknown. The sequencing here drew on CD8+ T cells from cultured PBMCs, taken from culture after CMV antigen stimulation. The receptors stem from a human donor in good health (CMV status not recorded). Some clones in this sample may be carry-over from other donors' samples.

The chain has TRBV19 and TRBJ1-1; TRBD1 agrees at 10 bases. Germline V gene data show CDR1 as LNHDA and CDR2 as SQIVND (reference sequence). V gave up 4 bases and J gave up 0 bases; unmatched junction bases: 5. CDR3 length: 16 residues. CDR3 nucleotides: TGTGCCAGTAGTAGTGTGGGACAGGGGTTGAACACTGAAGCTTTCTTT. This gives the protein CASSSVGQGLNTEAFF.

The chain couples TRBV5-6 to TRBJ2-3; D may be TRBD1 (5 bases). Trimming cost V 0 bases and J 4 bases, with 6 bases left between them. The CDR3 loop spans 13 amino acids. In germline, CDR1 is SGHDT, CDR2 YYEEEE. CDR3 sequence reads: CASSLAGSDTQYF. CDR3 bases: TGTGCCAGCAGCTTGGCAGGGTCAGATACGCAGTATTTT.

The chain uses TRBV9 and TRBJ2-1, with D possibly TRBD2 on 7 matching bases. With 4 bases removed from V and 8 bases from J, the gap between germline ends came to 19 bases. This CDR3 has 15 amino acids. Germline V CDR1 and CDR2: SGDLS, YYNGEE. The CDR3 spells CASSSEGGGGDEQFF. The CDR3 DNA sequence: TGTGCCAGCAGCTCTGAGGGGGGGGGCGGCGATGAGCAGTTCTTC.

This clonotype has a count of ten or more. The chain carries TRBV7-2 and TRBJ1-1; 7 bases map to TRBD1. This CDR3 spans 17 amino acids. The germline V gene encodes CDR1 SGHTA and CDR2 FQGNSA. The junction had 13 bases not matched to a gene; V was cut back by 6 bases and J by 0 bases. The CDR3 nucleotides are TGTGCCAGCAGTCACGACAGGGCGGGAATCATGAACACTGAAGCTTTCTTT. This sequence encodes CASSHDRAGIMNTEAFF.

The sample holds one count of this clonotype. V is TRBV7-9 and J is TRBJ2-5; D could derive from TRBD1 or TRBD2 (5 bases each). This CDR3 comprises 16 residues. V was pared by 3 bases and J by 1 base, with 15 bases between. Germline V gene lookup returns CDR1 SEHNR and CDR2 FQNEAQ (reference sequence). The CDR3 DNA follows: TGTGCCAGCAGCTTCGCCGGGACGAAGCCCCAAGAGACCCAGTACTTC. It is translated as CASSFAGTKPQETQYF.

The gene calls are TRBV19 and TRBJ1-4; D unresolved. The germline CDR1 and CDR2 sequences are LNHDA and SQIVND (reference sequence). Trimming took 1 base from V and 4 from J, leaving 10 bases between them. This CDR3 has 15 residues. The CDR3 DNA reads TGTGCCAGTAGTATAGCCGGCGGTGATAATGAAAAACTGTTTTTT. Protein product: CASSIAGGDNEKLFF.

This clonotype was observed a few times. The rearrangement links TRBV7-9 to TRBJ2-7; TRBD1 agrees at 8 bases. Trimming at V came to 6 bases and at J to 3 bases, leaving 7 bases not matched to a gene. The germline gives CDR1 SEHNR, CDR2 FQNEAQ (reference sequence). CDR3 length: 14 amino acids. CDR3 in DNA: TGTGCCAGCAGAGATGGGACAGGAAACTACGAGCAGTACTTC. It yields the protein CASRDGTGNYEQYF. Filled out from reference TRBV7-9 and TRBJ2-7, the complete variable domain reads DTGVSQNPRHKITKRGQNVTFRCDPISEHNRLYWYRQTLGQGPEFLTYFQNEAQLEKSRLLSDRFSAERPKGSFSTLEIQRTEQGDSAMYLCASRDGTGNYEQYFGPGTRLTVT.

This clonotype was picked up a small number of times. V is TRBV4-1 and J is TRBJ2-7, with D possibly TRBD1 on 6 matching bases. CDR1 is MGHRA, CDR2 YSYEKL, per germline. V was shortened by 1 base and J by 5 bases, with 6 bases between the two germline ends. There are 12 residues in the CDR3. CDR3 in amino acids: CASSQGQDEQYF. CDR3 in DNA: TGCGCCAGCAGCCAAGGACAGGACGAGCAGTACTTC.

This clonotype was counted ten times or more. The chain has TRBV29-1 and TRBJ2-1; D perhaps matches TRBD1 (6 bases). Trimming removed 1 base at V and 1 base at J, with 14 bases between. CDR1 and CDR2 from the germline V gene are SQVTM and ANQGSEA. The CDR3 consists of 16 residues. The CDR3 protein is CSVEGPNRESYNEQFF. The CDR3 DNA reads TGCAGCGTTGAAGGGCCCAACAGGGAATCCTACAATGAGCAGTTCTTC.

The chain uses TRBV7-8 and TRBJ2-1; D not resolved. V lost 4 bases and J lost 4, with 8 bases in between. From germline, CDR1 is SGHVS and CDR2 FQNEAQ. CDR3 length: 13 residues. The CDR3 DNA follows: TGTGCCAGCAGCTCGAATGTATACAATGAGCAGTTCTTC. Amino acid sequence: CASSSNVYNEQFF.

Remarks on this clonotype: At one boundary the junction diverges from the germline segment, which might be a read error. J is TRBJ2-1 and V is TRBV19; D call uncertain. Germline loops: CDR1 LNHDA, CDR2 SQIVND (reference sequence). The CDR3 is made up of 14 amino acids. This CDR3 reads CASRIVAVYNEQFF. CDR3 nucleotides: TGTGCCAGTAGGATAGTGGCAGTTTACAATGAGCAGTTCTTC.

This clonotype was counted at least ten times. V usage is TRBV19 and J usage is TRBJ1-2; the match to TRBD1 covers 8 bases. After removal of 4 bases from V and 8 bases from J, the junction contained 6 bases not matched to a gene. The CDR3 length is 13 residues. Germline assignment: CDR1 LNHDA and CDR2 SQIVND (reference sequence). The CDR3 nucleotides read TGTGCCAGTAGTAATGGGGACAGGCGAGGCTACACCTTC. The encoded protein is CASSNGDRRGYTF.

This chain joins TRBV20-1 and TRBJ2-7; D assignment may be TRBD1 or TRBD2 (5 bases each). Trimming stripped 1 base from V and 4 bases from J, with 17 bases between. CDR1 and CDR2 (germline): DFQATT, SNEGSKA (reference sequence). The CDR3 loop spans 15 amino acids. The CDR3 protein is CSARGPQGRTYEQYF. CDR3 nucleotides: TGCAGTGCTAGAGGTCCGCAGGGACGGACTTACGAGCAGTACTTC.

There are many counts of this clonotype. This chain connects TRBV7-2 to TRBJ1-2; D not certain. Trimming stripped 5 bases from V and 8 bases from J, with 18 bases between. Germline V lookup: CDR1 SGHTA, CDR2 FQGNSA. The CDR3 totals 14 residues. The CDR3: CASSPGLRSGGYTF. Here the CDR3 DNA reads TGTGCCAGCAGCCCCGGATTACGGTCCGGGGGCTACACCTTC.

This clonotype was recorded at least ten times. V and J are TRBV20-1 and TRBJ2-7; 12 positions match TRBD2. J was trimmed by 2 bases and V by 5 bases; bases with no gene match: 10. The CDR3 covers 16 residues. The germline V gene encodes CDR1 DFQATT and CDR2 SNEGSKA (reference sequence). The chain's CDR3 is CSARTRLAGETYEQYF. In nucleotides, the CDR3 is TGCAGTGCTCGAACCCGACTAGCGGGGGAAACCTACGAGCAGTACTTC.

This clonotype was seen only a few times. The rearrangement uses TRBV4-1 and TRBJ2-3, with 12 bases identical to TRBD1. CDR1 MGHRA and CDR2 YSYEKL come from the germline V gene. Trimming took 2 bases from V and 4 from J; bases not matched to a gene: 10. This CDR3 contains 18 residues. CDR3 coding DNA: TGCGCCAGCAGCCAATTATTCGGGACAGGGGGCGAGTCAGATACGCAGTATTTT. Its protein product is CASSQLFGTGGESDTQYF.

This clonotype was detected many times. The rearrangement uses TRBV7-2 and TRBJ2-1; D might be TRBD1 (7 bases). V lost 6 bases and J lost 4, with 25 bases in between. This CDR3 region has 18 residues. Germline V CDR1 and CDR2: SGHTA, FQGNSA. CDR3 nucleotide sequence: TGTGCCAGCAGAAACCCCCTTATGGAGGGGGCGGAATACAATGAGCAGTTCTTC. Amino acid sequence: CASRNPLMEGAEYNEQFF.

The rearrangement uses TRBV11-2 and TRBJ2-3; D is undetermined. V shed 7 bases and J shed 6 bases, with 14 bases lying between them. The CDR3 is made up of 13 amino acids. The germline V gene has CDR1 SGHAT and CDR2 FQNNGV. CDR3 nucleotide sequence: TGTGCCAGCACCGGACCCAATACCGATACGCAGTATTTT. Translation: CASTGPNTDTQYF.

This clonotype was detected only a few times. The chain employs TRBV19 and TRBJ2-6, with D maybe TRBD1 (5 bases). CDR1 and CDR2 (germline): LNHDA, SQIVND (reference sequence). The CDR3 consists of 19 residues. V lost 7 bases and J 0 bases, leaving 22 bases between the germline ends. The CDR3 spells CASTGRVFPPHSGANVLTF. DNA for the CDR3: TGTGCCAGTACCGGCAGGGTATTTCCCCCACACTCTGGGGCCAACGTCCTGACTTTC.

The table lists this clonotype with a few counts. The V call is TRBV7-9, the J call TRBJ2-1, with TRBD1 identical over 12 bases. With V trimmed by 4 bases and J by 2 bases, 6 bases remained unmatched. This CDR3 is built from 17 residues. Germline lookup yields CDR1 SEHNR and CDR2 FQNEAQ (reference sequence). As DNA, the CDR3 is TGTGCCAGCAGCTCCGGGGACAGGGGGCTCCCCTACAATGAGCAGTTCTTC. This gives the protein CASSSGDRGLPYNEQFF.

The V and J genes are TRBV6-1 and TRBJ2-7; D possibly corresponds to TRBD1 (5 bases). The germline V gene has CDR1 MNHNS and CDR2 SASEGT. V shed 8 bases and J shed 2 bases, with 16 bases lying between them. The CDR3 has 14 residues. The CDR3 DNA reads TGTGCCAGCCTTACGTTAACAGGAACCTACGAGCAGTACTTC. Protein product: CASLTLTGTYEQYF.

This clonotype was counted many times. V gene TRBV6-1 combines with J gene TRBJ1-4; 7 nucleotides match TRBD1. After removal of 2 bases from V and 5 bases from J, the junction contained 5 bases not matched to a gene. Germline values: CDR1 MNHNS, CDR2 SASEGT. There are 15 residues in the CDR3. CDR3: CASSEWGTVNEKLFF. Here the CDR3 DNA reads TGTGCCAGCAGTGAATGGGGGACAGTGAATGAAAAACTGTTTTTT.

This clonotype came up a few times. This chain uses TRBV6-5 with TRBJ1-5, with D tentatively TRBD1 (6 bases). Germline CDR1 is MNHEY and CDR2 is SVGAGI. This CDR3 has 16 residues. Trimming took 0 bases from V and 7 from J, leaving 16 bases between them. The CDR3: CASSYSNYYRAQPQHF. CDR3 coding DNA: TGTGCCAGCAGTTACTCGAACTATTACAGGGCCCAGCCCCAGCATTTT.

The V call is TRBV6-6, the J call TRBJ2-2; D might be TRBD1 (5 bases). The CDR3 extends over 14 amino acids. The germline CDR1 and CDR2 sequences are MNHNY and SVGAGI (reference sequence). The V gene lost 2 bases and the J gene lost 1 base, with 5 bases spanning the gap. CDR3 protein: CASSYRGNTGELFF. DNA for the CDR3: TGTGCCAGCAGTTACAGGGGGAACACCGGGGAGCTGTTTTTT.

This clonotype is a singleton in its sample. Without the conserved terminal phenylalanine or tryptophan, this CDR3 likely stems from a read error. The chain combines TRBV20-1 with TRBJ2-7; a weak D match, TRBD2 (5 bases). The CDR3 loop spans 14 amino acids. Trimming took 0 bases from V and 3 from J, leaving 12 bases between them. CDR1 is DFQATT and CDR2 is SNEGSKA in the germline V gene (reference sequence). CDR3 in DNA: TGCAGTGCTAGAGATCAAGGAGGAATCTACGAGCAGTACTCC. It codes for CSARDQGGIYEQYS.

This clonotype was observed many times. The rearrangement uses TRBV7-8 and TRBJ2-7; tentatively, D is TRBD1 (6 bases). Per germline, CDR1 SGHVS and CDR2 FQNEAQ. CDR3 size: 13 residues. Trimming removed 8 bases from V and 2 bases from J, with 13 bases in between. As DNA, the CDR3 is TGTGCCAGCGGACGGACAGATCCCTACGAGCAGTACTTC. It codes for CASGRTDPYEQYF.